This T cell receptor beta chain was sequenced in a study of cytotoxic CD8 clonotypes in ibrutinib-treated CLL. Study results and limitations: Public clonotypes were seen rarely and were contracted or stable on treatment. Samples from sustained-remission and progressing patients were taken at different times.

The germline CDR1 and CDR2 sequences are SGHRS and YFSETQ. V lost 4 bases and J 0 bases, leaving 14 bases between the germline ends. The CDR3 runs to 15 residues. Note on this clone: Its antigen remains unknown.

TCRdb's table, derived via immunoSEQ multiplex PCR, lists solely in-frame clones and lacks some. The sample has about 160,000 clones; approximately 84% are singletons. This TCR derives from a human donor with chronic lymphocytic leukemia. The chain links TRBV5-1 to TRBJ2-7; D possibly matches TRBD1 or TRBD2 (5 bases each). Sample: PBMCs, taken after 24 months of ibrutinib treatment. The CDR3 protein is CASSMGDADSYEQYF. The CDR3 region has the DNA TGCGCCAGCAGCATGGGGGACGCTGACTCCTACGAGCAGTACTTC.